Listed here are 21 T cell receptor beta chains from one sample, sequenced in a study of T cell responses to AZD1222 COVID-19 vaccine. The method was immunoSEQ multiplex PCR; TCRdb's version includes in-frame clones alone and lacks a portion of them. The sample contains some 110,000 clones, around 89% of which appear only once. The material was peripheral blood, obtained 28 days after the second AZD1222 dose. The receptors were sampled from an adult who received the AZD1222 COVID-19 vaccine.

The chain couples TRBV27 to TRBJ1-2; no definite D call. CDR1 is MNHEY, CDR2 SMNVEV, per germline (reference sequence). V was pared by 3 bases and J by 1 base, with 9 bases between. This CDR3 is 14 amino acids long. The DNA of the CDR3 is TGTGCCAGCAGTTTCTCGGGCCTTAACTATGGCTACACCTTC. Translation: CASSFSGLNYGYTF.

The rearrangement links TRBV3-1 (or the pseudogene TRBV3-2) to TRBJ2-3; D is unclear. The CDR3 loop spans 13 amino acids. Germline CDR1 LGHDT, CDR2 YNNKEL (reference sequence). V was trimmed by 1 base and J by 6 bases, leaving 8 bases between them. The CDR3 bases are TGTGCCAGCAGCCAAGTCCTCGCGGATACGCAGTATTTT. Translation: CASSQVLADTQYF.

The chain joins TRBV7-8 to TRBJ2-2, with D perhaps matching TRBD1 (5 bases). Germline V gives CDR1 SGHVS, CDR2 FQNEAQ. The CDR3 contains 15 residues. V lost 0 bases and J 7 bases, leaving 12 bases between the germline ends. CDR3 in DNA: TGTGCCAGCAGCTTAGCGGCAGGGTGGGACGGGGAGCTGTTTTTT. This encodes CASSLAAGWDGELFF.

The CDR3 region is CASSLLGQGVSPNTGELFF. DNA of the CDR3: TGTGCCAGCAGTTTACTCGGACAGGGGGTATCTCCGAACACCGGGGAGCTGTTTTTT. The chain recombines TRBV27 with TRBJ2-2, with 10 bases identical to TRBD1. This CDR3 spans 19 amino acids. Germline CDR1 and CDR2: MNHEY and SMNVEV (reference sequence). V shed 2 bases and J 0 bases; nucleotides not matched to a gene: 9.

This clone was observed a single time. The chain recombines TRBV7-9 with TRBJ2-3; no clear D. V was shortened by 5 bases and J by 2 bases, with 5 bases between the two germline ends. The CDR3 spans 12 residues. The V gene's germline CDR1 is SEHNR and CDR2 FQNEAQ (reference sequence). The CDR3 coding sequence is TGTGCCAGCAGCCCGGCCACAGATACGCAGTATTTT. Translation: CASSPATDTQYF.

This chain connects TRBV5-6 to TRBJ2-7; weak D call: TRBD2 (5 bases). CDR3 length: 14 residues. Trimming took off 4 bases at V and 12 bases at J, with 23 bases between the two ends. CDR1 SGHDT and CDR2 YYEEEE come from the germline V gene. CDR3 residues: CASSLRLVGQEGYF. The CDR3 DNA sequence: TGTGCCAGCAGCCTCCGCTTGGTCGGGCAAGAGGGGTACTTC.

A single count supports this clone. The CDR3 region is CASSLEAGGGYTF. The DNA for the CDR3 is TGTGCCAGCAGCTTAGAGGCAGGGGGTGGCTACACCTTC. V is TRBV7-9 and J is TRBJ1-2, with 7 bases lining up with TRBD1. Looked up from germline, CDR1 is SEHNR and CDR2 is FQNEAQ (reference sequence). The CDR3 totals 13 residues. V shed 1 base and J 7 bases; nucleotides not matched to a gene: 3.

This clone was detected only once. CDR3 DNA: TGCGCCAGCAGCCAAGATCAAAGGGTGAACACTGAAGCTTTCTTT. Translation gives CASSQDQRVNTEAFF. This chain joins TRBV4-3 and TRBJ1-1; D is uncertain. Between the trimmed V and J ends, which lost 0 bases and 0 bases, there was a span of 8 bases. The CDR3 is 15 residues long. Germline V gene sequence: CDR1 LGHNA, CDR2 YSLEER.

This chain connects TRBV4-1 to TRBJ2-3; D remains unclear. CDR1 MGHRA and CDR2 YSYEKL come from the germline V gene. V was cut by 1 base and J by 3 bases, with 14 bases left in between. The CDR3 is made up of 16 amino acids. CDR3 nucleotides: TGCGCCAGCAGCCAAGCCGGCCTCGGTGGTACAGATACGCAGTATTTT. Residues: CASSQAGLGGTDTQYF.

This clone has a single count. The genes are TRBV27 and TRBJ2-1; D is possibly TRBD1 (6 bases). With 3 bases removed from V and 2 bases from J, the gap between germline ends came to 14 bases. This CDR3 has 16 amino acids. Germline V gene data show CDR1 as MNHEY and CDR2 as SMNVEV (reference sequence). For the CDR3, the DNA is TGTGCCAGCAGTTTGCGGACAGCAAAACCCTACAATGAGCAGTTCTTC. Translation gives CASSLRTAKPYNEQFF.

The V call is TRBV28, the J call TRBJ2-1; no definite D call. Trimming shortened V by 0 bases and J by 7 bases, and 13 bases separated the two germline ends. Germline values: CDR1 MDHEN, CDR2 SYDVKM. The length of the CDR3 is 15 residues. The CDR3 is CASSLWRPLTNEQFF. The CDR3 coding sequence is TGTGCCAGCAGTTTATGGAGGCCCCTCACGAATGAGCAGTTCTTC.

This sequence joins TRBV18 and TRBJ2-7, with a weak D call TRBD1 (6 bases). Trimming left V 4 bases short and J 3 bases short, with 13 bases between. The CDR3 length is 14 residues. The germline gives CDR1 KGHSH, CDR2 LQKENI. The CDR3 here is CASSRMGQDYEQYF. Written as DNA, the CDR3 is TGTGCCAGCTCACGCATGGGACAAGACTACGAGCAGTACTTC.

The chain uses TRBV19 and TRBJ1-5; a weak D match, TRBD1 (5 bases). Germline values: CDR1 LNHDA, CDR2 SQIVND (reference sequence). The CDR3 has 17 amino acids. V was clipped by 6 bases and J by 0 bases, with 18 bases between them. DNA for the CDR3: TGTGCCAGTAGCTCAATCGGGTCTGGGGGTAGCAATCAGCCCCAGCATTTT. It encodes CASSSIGSGGSNQPQHF.

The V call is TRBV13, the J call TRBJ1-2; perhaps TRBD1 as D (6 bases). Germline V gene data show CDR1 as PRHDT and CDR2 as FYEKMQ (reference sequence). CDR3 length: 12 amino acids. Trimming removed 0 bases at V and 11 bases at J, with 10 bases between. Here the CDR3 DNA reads TGTGCCAGCAGCTTAGGTCGTCAGGGGTACACCTTC. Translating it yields CASSLGRQGYTF.

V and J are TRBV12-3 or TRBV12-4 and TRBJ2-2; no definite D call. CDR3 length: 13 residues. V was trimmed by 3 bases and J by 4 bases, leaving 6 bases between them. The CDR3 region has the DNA TGTGCCAGCAGTTTGCTGCGCACCGGGGAGCTGTTTTTT. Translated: CASSLLRTGELFF.

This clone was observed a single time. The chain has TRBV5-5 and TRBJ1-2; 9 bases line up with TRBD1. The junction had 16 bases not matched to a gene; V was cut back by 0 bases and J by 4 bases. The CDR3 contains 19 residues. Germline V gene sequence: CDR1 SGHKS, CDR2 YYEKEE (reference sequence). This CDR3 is CASSLGPTGTGHRGYGYTF. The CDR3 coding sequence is TGTGCCAGCAGCTTGGGGCCAACCGGGACAGGGCATCGGGGCTATGGCTACACCTTC.

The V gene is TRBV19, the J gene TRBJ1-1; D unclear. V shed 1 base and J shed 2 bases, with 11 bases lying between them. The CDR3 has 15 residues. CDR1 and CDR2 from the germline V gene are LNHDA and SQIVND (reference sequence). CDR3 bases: TGTGCCAGTAGTATAGGGGGTGGCCCTAACACTGAAGCTTTCTTT. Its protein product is CASSIGGGPNTEAFF.

DNA of the CDR3: TGTGCCAGCTCACAAAGGGGGAACACTGAAGCTTTCTTT. Protein product: CASSQRGNTEAFF. This chain joins TRBV18 and TRBJ1-1; tentative D call: TRBD1 (5 bases). Trimming pared 4 bases from V and 1 base from J, leaving 7 bases between. The CDR3 is 13 amino acids. Germline loops: CDR1 KGHSH, CDR2 LQKENI.

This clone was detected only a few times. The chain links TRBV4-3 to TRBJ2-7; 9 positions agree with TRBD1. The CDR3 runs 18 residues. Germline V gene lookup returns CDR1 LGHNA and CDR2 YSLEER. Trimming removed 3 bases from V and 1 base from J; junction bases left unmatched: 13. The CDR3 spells CASSHYNLADRGSYEQYF. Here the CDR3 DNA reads TGCGCCAGCAGCCATTATAATTTGGCGGACAGGGGATCCTACGAGCAGTACTTC.

The CDR3 nucleotides read TGTGCCAGTAGTACAGGACTAGCGGGGGTCACAGATACGCAGTATTTT. It specifies CASSTGLAGVTDTQYF. The V gene is TRBV19, the J gene TRBJ2-3; 13 nucleotides agree with TRBD2. Germline V gene lookup returns CDR1 LNHDA and CDR2 SQIVND (reference sequence). The CDR3 loop spans 16 amino acids. Losses at the gene ends were 4 bases for V and 2 bases for J; bases not matched to a gene: 3.

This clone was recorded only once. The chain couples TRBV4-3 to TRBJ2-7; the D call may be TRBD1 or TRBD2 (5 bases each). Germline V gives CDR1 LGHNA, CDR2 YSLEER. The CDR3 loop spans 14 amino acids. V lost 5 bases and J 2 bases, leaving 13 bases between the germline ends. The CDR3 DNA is TGCGCCAGCAGCGCAGCGGACATGGCCTACGAGCAGTACTTC. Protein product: CASSAADMAYEQYF.